This T cell receptor beta chain was recorded in a study of blood T cell repertoires in COVID-19. Study background: Both acute and convalescent COVID-19 samples were obtained from the United States, Italy and Spain. Sources were T cells, B-cell-depleted T cells, or PBMCs; the material itself was cDNA or gDNA.

Original processing notes: Estimates of nucleated cell counts were drawn from the amplification of reference gene primers. The protocol was immunoSEQ multiplex PCR, while the TCRdb copy is restricted to in-frame clones and leaves out a portion. Clone size and V and J calls were adopted from that table, with D and trimming inferred from the DNA. Counted here are 250,000 to 350,000 clones, approximately 90% occurring once; the ten biggest clones make up roughly an eighth. About this clone itself: Distinct nucleotide sequences in the sample also encode this CDR3.

The CDR3 loop spans 15 amino acids. V shed 5 bases and J 0 bases; nucleotides not matched to a gene: 4. Germline CDR1 reads MDHEN; CDR2 reads SYDVKM. The material sequenced was peripheral blood. V is TRBV28 and J is TRBJ1-3; TRBD1 matches 7 bases. The TCR comes from a woman in her sixties with acute or convalescent COVID-19. The CDR3 sequence: CASSPTGDSGNTIYF. CDR3 nucleotide sequence: TGTGCCAGCAGTCCAACAGGGGACTCTGGAAACACCATATATTTT.